Described below is a single T cell receptor beta chain sequence and its context. This sample stems from a study of blood T cells in healthy people across ages. A second PCR, run for roughly 7 to 11 cycles, used a sample-barcoded 5' primer plus a J-beta primer mix. One entry per CDR3 protein results from TCRdb running MiXCR on the 5' RACE reads. Here the sample spans about 780,000 distinct CDR3 sequences, around 24% being singletons. The germline CDR1 and CDR2 sequences are SGHTA and FQGNSA. V was clipped by 4 bases and J by 4 bases, with 25 bases between them. The CDR3 loop spans 18 amino acids. Separately, the same data were catalogued under a study of T cells of mothers and their children.

The sample taken for sequencing was blood. The chain uses TRBV7-2 and TRBJ1-1; maybe TRBD1 (6 bases). This receptor was identified in a boy aged 5-17 years in good health. The CDR3: CASSSRTVGIPQGTEAFF. The CDR3 DNA reads as TGTGCCAGCAGCTCAAGGACAGTCGGCATCCCCCAAGGCACTGAAGCTTTCTTT.